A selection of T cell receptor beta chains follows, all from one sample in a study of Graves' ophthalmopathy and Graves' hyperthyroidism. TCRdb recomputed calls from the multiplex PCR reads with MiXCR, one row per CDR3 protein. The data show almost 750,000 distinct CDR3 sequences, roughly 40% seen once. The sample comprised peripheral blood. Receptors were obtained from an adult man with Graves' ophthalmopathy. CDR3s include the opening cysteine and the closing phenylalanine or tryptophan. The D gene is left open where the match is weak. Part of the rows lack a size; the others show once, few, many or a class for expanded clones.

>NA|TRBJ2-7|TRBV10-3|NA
CAISESGRSYGQYF
TGTGCCATCAGTGAGTCGGGGAGGTCCTACGGGCAGTACTTC
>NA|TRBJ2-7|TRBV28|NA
CASSFEQAHEQYF
TGTGCCAGCAGTTTCGAACAGGCCCACGAGCAGTACTTC
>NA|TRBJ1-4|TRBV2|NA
CASSVRVTEKLFF
TGTGCCAGCAGTGTCAGGGTGACCGAAAAACTGTTTTTT
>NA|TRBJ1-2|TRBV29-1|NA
CSVEDNNYGYTF
TGCAGCGTTGAGGACAATAACTATGGCTACACCTTT
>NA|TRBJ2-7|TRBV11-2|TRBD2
CASRISGSGYEQYF
TGTGCCAGCAGAATAAGCGGGAGTGGCTACGAGCAGTACTTC
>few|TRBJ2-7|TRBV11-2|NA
CASSPVRRYEQYF
TGTGCCAGCTCACCGGTCAGGAGGTACGAGCAGTACTTC
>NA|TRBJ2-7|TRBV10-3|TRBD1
CASSPRTGSAYEQYF
TGTGCCAGCAGCCCTAGGACAGGGTCCGCCTACGAGCAGTACTTC
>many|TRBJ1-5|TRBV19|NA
CASSRTRIPNQPQHF
TGTGCCAGTAGTCGTACGAGGATCCCCAATCAGCCCCAGCATTTT
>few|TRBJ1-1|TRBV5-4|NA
CASSQANRAAEAFF
TGTGCCAGCAGCCAAGCTAACAGAGCAGCTGAAGCTTTCTTT
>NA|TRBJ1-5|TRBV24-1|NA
CASSDQTGLNQPQHF
TGTGCCAGCAGTGACCAGACAGGCCTCAATCAGCCCCAGCATTTT
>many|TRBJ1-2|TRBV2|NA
CASSRRASDYGYTF
TGTGCCAGCAGCCGCAGGGCGTCGGACTATGGCTACACCTTC
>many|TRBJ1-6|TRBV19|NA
CASTSDSLGSPLHF
TGTGCCAGTACCTCGGACAGTTTAGGCTCACCCCTCCACTTT
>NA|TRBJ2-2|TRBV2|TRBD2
CASRGTSGPTGELFF
TGTGCCAGCAGAGGGACTAGCGGCCCCACCGGGGAGCTGTTTTTT
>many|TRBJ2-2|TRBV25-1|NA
CASSEPTRAGNTGELFF
TGTGCCAGCAGTGAGCCAACCCGCGCGGGAAATACCGGGGAGCTGTTTTTT
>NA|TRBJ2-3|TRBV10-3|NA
CAISDPAGRRTDTQYF
TGTGCCATCAGTGATCCAGCGGGTCGAAGAACAGATACGCAGTATTTT
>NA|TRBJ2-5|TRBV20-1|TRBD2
CSALPGTSGEETQYF
TGCAGTGCATTACCCGGGACTAGCGGGGAAGAGACCCAGTACTTC